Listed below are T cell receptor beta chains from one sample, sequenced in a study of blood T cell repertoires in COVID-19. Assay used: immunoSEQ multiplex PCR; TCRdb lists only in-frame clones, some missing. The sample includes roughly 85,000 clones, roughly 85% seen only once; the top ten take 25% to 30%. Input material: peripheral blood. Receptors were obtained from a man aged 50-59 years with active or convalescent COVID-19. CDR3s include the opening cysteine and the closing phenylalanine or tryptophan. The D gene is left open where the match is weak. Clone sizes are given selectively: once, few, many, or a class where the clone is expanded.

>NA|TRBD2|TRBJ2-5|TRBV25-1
CASTKYSAGAFGQETQYF
TGTGCCAGCACAAAGTACTCAGCGGGGGCCTTTGGGCAAGAGACCCAGTACTTC
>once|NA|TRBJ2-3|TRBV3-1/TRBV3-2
CASSQGGGRTDTQYF
TGTGCCAGCAGCCAAGGAGGGGGACGCACAGATACGCAGTATTTT
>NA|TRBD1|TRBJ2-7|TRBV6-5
CASRKDRATYEQYF
TGTGCCAGCAGGAAGGACAGGGCAACCTACGAGCAGTACTTC
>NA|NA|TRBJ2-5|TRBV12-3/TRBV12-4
CASSVRETQYF
TGTGCCAGCAGTGTCAGGGAGACCCAGTACTTC
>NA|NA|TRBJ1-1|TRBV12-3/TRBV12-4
CASKREAEAFF
TGTGCCAGCAAACGTGAGGCAGAAGCTTTCTTT
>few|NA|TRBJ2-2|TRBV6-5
CASRAGNTGELFF
TGTGCCAGCAGAGCTGGGAACACCGGGGAGCTGTTTTTT
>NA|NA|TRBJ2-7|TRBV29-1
CSVAEDEQYF
TGCAGCGTTGCGGAGGACGAGCAGTACTTC
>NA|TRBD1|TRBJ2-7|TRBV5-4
CASSFGQGAPYEQYF
TGTGCCAGCAGCTTCGGACAGGGGGCGCCCTACGAGCAGTACTTC
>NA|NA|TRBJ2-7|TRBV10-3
CAISEKRGLIPHEQYF
TGTGCCATCAGTGAGAAAAGGGGACTGATCCCGCACGAGCAGTACTTC
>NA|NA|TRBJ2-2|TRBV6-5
CASSSQRGASGELFF
TGTGCCAGCAGTTCCCAACGGGGGGCAAGCGGGGAGCTGTTTTTT
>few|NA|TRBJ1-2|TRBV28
CASSRDNSRHYGYTF
TGTGCCAGCAGTCGGGACAACTCCAGGCACTATGGCTACACCTTC
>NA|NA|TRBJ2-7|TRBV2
CASSEASGQQRVEQYF
TGTGCCAGCAGTGAAGCCTCAGGACAGCAAAGGGTCGAGCAGTACTTC
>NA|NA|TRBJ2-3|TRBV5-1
CASSPPTGVRTDTQYF
TGCGCCAGCAGCCCTCCTACGGGAGTTAGGACAGATACGCAGTATTTT
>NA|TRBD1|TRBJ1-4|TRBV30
CASTGTGVEKLFF
TGTGCCTCCACCGGGACAGGGGTCGAAAAACTGTTTTTT
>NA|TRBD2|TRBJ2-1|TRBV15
CAARLAGYNEQFF
TGTGCCGCACGACTAGCGGGATACAATGAGCAGTTCTTC
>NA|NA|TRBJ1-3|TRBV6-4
CASSDSVTGPNSGNTIYF
TGTGCCAGCAGTGACTCGGTGACAGGCCCCAACTCTGGAAACACCATATATTTT
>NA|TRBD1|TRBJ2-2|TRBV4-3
CASSHRTGSTGELFF
TGCGCCAGCAGCCATCGGACAGGGAGTACCGGGGAGCTGTTTTTT
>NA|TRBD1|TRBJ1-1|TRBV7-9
CASSFGQGGKEDTEAFF
TGTGCCAGCAGCTTTGGACAGGGGGGAAAAGAGGACACTGAAGCTTTCTTT
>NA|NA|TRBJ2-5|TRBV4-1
CASSQRNGRGETQYF
TGCGCCAGCAGCCAACGGAACGGGAGAGGGGAGACCCAGTACTTC
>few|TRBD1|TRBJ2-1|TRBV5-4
CASSLDRDPPMDEQFF
TGTGCCAGCAGCCTAGACAGGGACCCCCCTATGGATGAGCAGTTCTTC
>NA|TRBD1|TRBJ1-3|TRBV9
CASSEGTVSYSGNTIYF
TGTGCCAGCAGCGAAGGGACAGTGAGCTACTCTGGAAACACCATATATTTT
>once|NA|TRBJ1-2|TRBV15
CATSRDFSGANYGYTF
TGTGCCACCAGCAGAGATTTCTCAGGGGCCAACTATGGCTACACCTTC
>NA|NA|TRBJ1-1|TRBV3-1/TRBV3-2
CASSQAAHSTEAFF
TGTGCCAGCAGCCAAGCCGCTCATAGCACTGAAGCTTTCTTT
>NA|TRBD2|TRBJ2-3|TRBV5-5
CASSQTSAHTDTQYF
TGTGCCAGCAGCCAGACTAGCGCACACACAGATACGCAGTATTTT
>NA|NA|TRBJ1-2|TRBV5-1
CASRPETVLGDYGYTF
TGCGCCAGCAGACCGGAGACAGTTCTAGGGGACTATGGCTACACCTTC
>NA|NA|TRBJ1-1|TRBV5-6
CASSLRGTIAFF
TGTGCCAGCAGCTTGCGGGGGACGATAGCTTTCTTT
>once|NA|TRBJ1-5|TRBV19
CASTSSVGGNQPQHF
TGTGCCAGTACCTCCAGTGTAGGGGGCAATCAGCCCCAGCATTTT
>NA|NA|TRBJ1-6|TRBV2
CATKDLNNSPLHF
TGTGCCACCAAGGACTTGAACAATTCACCCCTCCACTTT
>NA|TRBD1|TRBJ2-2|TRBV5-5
CASSFGTGGANTGELFF
TGTGCCAGCAGCTTCGGGACAGGGGGCGCGAACACCGGGGAGCTGTTTTTT
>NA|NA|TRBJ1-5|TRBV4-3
CASSQGTEIPGQINQPQHF
TGCGCCAGCAGCCAAGGGACGGAAATCCCTGGACAGATCAATCAGCCCCAGCATTTT
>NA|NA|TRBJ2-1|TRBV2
CASSVPLVGTYNEQFF
TGTGCCAGCAGTGTTCCGCTAGTCGGAACCTACAATGAGCAGTTCTTC
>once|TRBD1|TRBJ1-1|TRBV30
CASLPDRANTEAFF
TGTGCCTCGCTCCCGGACAGGGCTAACACTGAAGCTTTCTTT
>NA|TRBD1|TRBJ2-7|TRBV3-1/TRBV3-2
CASSKLTGQGSPDRIYEQYF
TGTGCCAGCAGCAAGTTAACGGGACAGGGGTCCCCTGACCGGATCTACGAGCAGTACTTC
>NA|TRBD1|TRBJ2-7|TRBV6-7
CASSHPGQGADEQYF
TGTGCCAGCAGTCACCCGGGACAGGGGGCCGACGAGCAGTACTTC
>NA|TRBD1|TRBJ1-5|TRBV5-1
CASSTGQGGNQPQHF
TGCGCCAGCAGCACTGGACAGGGAGGCAATCAGCCCCAGCATTTT
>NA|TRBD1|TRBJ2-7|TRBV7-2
CASSVPGTGPYEQYF
TGTGCCAGCAGCGTACCCGGGACAGGGCCCTACGAGCAGTACTTC
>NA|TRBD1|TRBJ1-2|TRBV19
CASSNIYTGTGNYGYTF
TGTGCCAGTAGCAATATTTATACCGGGACAGGGAACTATGGCTACACCTTC
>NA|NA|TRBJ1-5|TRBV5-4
CASSLGANQPQHF
TGTGCCAGCAGCTTAGGGGCAAATCAGCCCCAGCATTTT
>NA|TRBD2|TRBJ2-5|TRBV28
CGAGGPSLTQYF
TGTGGAGCGGGAGGGCCCAGTTTGACCCAGTACTTC
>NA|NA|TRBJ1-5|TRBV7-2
CASSLALGSSQPQHF
TGTGCCAGCAGCTTAGCGCTAGGTAGTTCTCAGCCCCAGCATTTT
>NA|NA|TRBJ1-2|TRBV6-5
CASNRVDYGYTF
TGTGCCAGCAACAGGGTTGACTATGGCTACACCTTC
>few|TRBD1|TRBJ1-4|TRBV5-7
CASSGTGGLYEKLFF
TGTGCCAGCAGCGGGACAGGGGGCCTTTATGAAAAACTGTTTTTT
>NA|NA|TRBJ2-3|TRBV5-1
CASSLAPLAQDTQYF
TGCGCCAGCAGCTTGGCTCCCCTAGCCCAAGATACGCAGTATTTT
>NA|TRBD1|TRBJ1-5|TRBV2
CASSDGQGGGQPQHF
TGTGCCAGCAGTGACGGACAGGGAGGGGGTCAGCCCCAGCATTTT
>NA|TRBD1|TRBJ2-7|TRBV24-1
CATSDRQGGRYEQYF
TGTGCCACCAGTGATCGTCAAGGGGGCAGATACGAGCAGTACTTC
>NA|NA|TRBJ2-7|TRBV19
CASSIRFLSQGSSYEQYF
TGTGCCAGTAGTATTAGGTTCCTGAGCCAGGGAAGTTCCTACGAGCAGTACTTC
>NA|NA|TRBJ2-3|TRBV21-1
CASSRTGFWTDTQYF
TGTGCCAGCAGCCGGACAGGGTTTTGGACAGATACGCAGTATTTT
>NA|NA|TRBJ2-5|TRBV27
CASKPRAGLPGETQYF
TGTGCCAGCAAACCCCGAGCGGGTCTCCCCGGGGAGACCCAGTACTTC
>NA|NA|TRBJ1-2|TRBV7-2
CASSLNPVNYGYTF
TGTGCCAGCAGCTTAAATCCAGTTAACTATGGCTACACCTTC
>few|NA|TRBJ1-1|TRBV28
CASTIIGGNTEAFF
TGTGCCAGCACCATCATCGGGGGAAACACTGAAGCTTTCTTT
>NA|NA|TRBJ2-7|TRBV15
CATSRVTGLIGEQYF
TGTGCCACCAGCAGAGTAACAGGGTTGATCGGCGAGCAGTACTTC
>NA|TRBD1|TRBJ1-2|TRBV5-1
CASSFRQGVDDGYTF
TGCGCCAGCAGCTTTCGGCAGGGGGTAGATGATGGCTACACCTTC
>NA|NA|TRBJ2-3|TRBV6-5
CASREGYTQYF
TGTGCCAGCAGGGAGGGGTATACGCAGTATTTT